The source of this TCR beta chain is a study of a mutant IDH1 vaccine in newly diagnosed glioma. Looking at the study overall: Treated patients showed a male proportion of approximately 62%, a female proportion of about 40%, and a mean age of 40.4 years. The earlier regimen, radiotherapy, temozolomide, or both, was most often both.

Repertoires were generated with immunoSEQ multiplex PCR, while TCRdb's copy carries only in-frame clones and drops some. The table has under 40,000 clones, roughly 80% seen once. As for time point: week 35, safety follow-up. Vaccinated patients received 300 ug of mutant IDH1 20-mer peptide per dose, with topical imiquimod. A remark on this clone: What it binds is not known.

The CDR3 consists of 15 residues. Looked up from germline, CDR1 is LNHDA and CDR2 is SQIVND (reference sequence). Trimming left V 5 bases short and J 2 bases short, with 16 bases between. The sample here was PBMCs, taken from a glioma patient whose treatment included an IDH1 peptide vaccine. This chain links TRBV19 with TRBJ2-7; tentatively, D is TRBD1 or TRBD2 (5 bases each). The receptor comes from a middle-aged woman with glioma. CDR3 DNA: TGTGCCAGTAGTTCCGGGACCGGTAGCCCCTACGAGCAGTACTTC. This gives the protein CASSSGTGSPYEQYF.